Listed below are T cell receptor beta chains from one sample, sequenced in a study of blood T cell repertoires in COVID-19. Some clones are missing from TCRdb's copy, which holds only in-frame ones; the method was immunoSEQ multiplex PCR. The table lists fewer than 250,000 clones, around 90% of them singletons, with roughly 0.8% in the top ten. The sample was peripheral blood. These receptor sequences come from a man aged 25-40 years with COVID-19, enrolled during active disease. The CDR3 runs from the conserved cysteine through the conserved F or W. Fields, in order: clone size, D gene, J gene, V gene, CDR3 protein, CDR3 DNA. The D gene is left open where the match is weak. Some rows mark clone size as missing; the rest say once, few, many or name a class of expanded clone.

.	TRBD1	TRBJ1-2	TRBV3-1/TRBV3-2	CASSLGQNGYTF	TGTGCCAGCAGCCTGGGACAGAATGGCTACACCTTC
.	.	TRBJ2-6	TRBV3-1/TRBV3-2	CASSQNLETSGANVLTF	TGTGCCAGCAGCCAAAATCTTGAGACTTCTGGGGCCAACGTCCTGACTTTC
once	TRBD1	TRBJ1-3	TRBV9	CASSAGQVSGNTIYF	TGTGCCAGCAGCGCGGGACAGGTCTCTGGAAACACCATATATTTT
.	.	TRBJ2-2	TRBV27	CASSLGDSGYTGELFF	TGTGCCAGCAGTTTAGGGGACTCAGGGTACACCGGGGAGCTGTTTTTT
.	TRBD1	TRBJ1-6	TRBV6-5	CASRTTGGFSPLHF	TGTGCCAGCAGGACGACAGGGGGTTTTTCACCCCTCCACTTT
.	.	TRBJ1-1	TRBV9	CASSRGTEAFF	TGTGCCAGCAGCCGGGGAACTGAAGCTTTCTTT
.	TRBD1	TRBJ1-4	TRBV27	CASSLGGQENEKLFF	TGTGCCAGCAGTTTAGGGGGACAGGAAAATGAAAAACTGTTTTTT
.	TRBD2	TRBJ2-7	TRBV28	CASSSFRTSGNEQYF	TGTGCCAGCAGTAGTTTCCGGACTAGCGGAAACGAGCAGTACTTC
.	TRBD1	TRBJ1-4	TRBV5-1	CASSLDTQGAGEKLFF	TGCGCCAGCAGCTTGGATACACAGGGGGCCGGTGAAAAACTGTTTTTT
.	.	TRBJ2-5	TRBV7-3	CASSLAPQETQYF	TGTGCCAGCAGCTTAGCGCCCCAAGAGACCCAGTACTTC
.	.	TRBJ1-6	TRBV11-2	CASSSGLYNSPLHF	TGTGCCAGCAGCTCAGGTCTCTATAATTCACCCCTCCACTTT
.	.	TRBJ2-7	TRBV5-4	CASTLGVGYEQYF	TGTGCCAGCACCCTCGGGGTGGGGTACGAGCAGTACTTC
.	TRBD1	TRBJ2-2	TRBV14	CASSARRDRGYTGELFF	TGTGCCAGCAGCGCGCGCCGGGACAGGGGATACACCGGGGAGCTGTTTTTT
.	.	TRBJ2-1	TRBV2	CASSEEGVSYNEQFF	TGTGCCAGCAGTGAAGAGGGGGTCTCCTACAATGAGCAGTTCTTC
.	TRBD1	TRBJ1-6	TRBV5-1	CASGVGTGERYNSPLHF	TGCGCCAGCGGAGTCGGGACAGGGGAGCGTTATAATTCACCCCTCCACTTT
.	.	TRBJ2-5	TRBV3-1/TRBV3-2	CASSQDLVTQYF	TGTGCCAGCAGCCAAGATCTAGTAACCCAGTACTTC
.	TRBD1	TRBJ1-1	TRBV27	CASSDRVGIGTEAFF	TGTGCCAGCAGTGACAGGGTTGGAATCGGCACTGAAGCTTTCTTT
.	.	TRBJ1-3	TRBV3-1/TRBV3-2	CASSQVSSGNTIYF	TGTGCCAGCAGCCAAGTCAGCTCTGGAAACACCATATATTTT
.	TRBD1	TRBJ1-4	TRBV9	CASSVGQGAEKLFF	TGTGCCAGCAGCGTAGGGCAGGGGGCTGAAAAACTGTTTTTT
.	TRBD1	TRBJ2-7	TRBV25-1	CASRARGITGEQYF	TGTGCCAGCAGGGCCAGGGGGATAACGGGAGAGCAGTACTTC
once	TRBD1	TRBJ1-2	TRBV6-5	CATSTGNYGYTF	TGTGCCACTTCGACAGGGAACTATGGCTACACCTTC
.	.	TRBJ1-5	TRBV18	CASSGTLVGQPQHF	TGTGCCAGCTCGGGGACACTGGTAGGACAGCCCCAGCATTTT
.	TRBD1	TRBJ1-1	TRBV5-1	CASSLTGGSEAFF	TGCGCCAGCAGCTTAACAGGGGGATCCGAAGCTTTCTTT
.	TRBD1	TRBJ1-6	TRBV5-1	CASSEHSFTGGSRNSPLHF	TGCGCCAGCAGCGAACACTCATTCACAGGGGGGTCGCGGAATTCACCCCTCCACTTT
.	TRBD1	TRBJ2-7	TRBV10-2	CASSDLTGGDDEQYF	TGCGCCAGCAGTGATCTGACAGGGGGCGACGACGAGCAGTACTTC
.	TRBD1	TRBJ1-2	TRBV7-2	CASSRDRYGYTF	TGTGCCAGCAGCCGGGACAGATATGGCTACACCTTC
.	TRBD1	TRBJ1-3	TRBV5-1	CASSTGQGRGLIDTHSGNTIYF	TGCGCCAGCAGCACCGGACAGGGGAGAGGTCTAATCGATACTCACTCTGGAAACACCATATATTTT
.	.	TRBJ1-2	TRBV28	CASSGGGYTF	TGTGCCAGCAGTGGAGGGGGCTACACCTTC
.	TRBD1	TRBJ2-5	TRBV27	CASSAHPQGSQETQYF	TGTGCCAGCAGTGCACACCCACAGGGGTCCCAAGAGACCCAGTACTTC
.	.	TRBJ1-5	TRBV2	CASSDLGTQNQPQHF	TGTGCCAGCAGTGACCTCGGGACACAAAATCAGCCCCAGCATTTT
.	.	TRBJ2-7	TRBV6-5	CASRVQITYEQYF	TGTGCCAGCAGGGTACAGATAACCTACGAGCAGTACTTC
.	.	TRBJ1-6	TRBV6-6	CASSSDSYYNSPLHF	TGTGCCAGCAGTTCGGACAGCTATTATAATTCACCCCTCCACTTT
.	TRBD2	TRBJ2-5	TRBV27	CASSLSGLQQETQYF	TGTGCCAGCAGTTTATCGGGACTACAACAAGAGACCCAGTACTTC
.	.	TRBJ1-4	TRBV30	CAWSRTATNEKLFF	TGTGCCTGGAGTCGGACAGCAACTAATGAAAAACTGTTTTTT
.	.	TRBJ2-3	TRBV12-3/TRBV12-4	CASSESTDTQYF	TGTGCCAGCAGTGAGTCCACAGATACGCAGTATTTT